This T cell receptor (beta chain) was identified in a study of blood T cell repertoires in COVID-19 (dated by TCRdb to the early 2020s). About the study as a whole: Samples covering the acute and convalescent phases of COVID-19 were provided by collaborators in the United States, Italy and Spain. Samples were obtained from the ongoing ImmuneRACE study (first 160 participants) and from over a thousand subjects provided by 6 global collaborators. Deeply sampled blood TCRbeta repertoires from subjects exposed to, actively infected with, or recovered from COVID-19 were included in the dataset. The material from the prospective study consisted of cDNA or gDNA derived from T cells, B-cell-depleted T cells, or PBMCs. A freely available public database, intended as a resource for researchers studying the immune response to SARS-CoV-2, is where the repertoires were released. Where available, HLA class I and class II types were obtained from metadata supplied by the sample provider rather than from assay-based typing. Sample metadata almost always included a de-identified subject ID, COVID-19 status, age in years and sex. What the authors observed across the whole study: The quantity of clinical and demographic metadata differed by source and by participant and was supplied without curation.

On this clone itself: It has no known antigen specificity. One base away there is no much larger clone; base qualities are not given.

The germline V gene encodes CDR1 SEHNR and CDR2 FQNEAQ (reference sequence). V and J are truncated by 3 bases and 4 bases respectively, leaving an intervening sequence of 6 bases. Spanning cysteine to phenylalanine, the CDR3 consists of 13 amino acids. Only the CDR3 portion is preserved as DNA: 39 bases, with reading frame beginning at the first base. TCRbeta CDR3 regions were amplified from genomic DNA using the immunoSEQ Assay, a bias-controlled multiplex PCR. In the original analysis: Within the assay, amplification of reference gene primers was used to estimate how many nucleated cells each sample contained. Sequence reads were collapsed and filtered to measure the absolute abundance of every unique TCRbeta CDR3 rearrangement. Productive Simpson clonality was computed per sample as the square root of Simpson's diversity index over productive rearrangements. This is the immuneACCESS table as TCRdb keeps it, with only in-frame sequences that have V and J called. A part of the clones is gone; compared with another copy, unresolved V genes explain less than half, and the rest is unexplained. V and J calls and clone size are copied from that table; D and trimming were computed from the DNA. For this sample the table gives about 140,000 clones, of which approximately 80% were detected only once. Around 3.8% of the sample rests with the top ten.

Samples from volunteer blood donors who had recovered from COVID-19 were contributed by a second Seattle source. Whole blood was collected in K2EDTA tubes by collaborating institutions according to the institutions' own protocols. Collaborator samples were shipped for TCRbeta analysis as frozen whole blood, isolated PBMCs, or DNA extracted from either sample type. The sequence was obtained from an older man who had recovered from COVID-19. Here the chain combines TRBV7-9 and TRBJ2-2, with TRBD1 perhaps the D gene, on 5 matching bases. The material sequenced was peripheral blood. The DNA sequence is as follows: TGTGCCAGCAGCTTTGGGGCCACCGGGGAGCTGTTTTTT. This gives the protein CASSFGATGELFF.